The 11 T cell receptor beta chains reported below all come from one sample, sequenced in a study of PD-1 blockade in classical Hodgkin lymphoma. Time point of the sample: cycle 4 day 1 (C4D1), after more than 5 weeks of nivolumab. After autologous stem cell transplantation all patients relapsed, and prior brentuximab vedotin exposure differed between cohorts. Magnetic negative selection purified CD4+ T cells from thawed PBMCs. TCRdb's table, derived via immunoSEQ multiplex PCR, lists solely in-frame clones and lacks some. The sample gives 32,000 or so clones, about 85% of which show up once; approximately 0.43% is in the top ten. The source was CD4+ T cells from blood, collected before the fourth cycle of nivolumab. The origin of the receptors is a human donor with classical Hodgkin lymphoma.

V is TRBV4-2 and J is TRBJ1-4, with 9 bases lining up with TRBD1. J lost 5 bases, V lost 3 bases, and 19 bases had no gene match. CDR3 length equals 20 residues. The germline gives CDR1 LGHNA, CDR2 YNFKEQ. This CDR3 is CASSHLFRPGTGRYNEKLFF. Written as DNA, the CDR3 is TGTGCCAGCAGCCATCTCTTTCGTCCCGGGACAGGGAGATACAATGAAAAACTGTTTTTT.

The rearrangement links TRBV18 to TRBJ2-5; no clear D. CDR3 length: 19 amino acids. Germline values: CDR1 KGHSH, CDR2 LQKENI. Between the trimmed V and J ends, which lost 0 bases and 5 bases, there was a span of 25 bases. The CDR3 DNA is TGTGCCAGCTCACCACCGAGTCGGGCTCCGGGTCACATGGGGGAGACCCAGTACTTC. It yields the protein CASSPPSRAPGHMGETQYF.

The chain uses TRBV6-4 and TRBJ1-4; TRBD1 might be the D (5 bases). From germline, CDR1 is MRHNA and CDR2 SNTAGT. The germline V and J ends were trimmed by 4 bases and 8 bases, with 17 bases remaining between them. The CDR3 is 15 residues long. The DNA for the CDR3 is TGTGCCAGCAGTGTAGTAACCCAGGGTTGGGAAAAACTGTTTTTT. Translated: CASSVVTQGWEKLFF.

Written as DNA, the CDR3 is TGTGCCAGCAGTTTCCCGACAGGGACTGGAAACACCATATATTTT. Its translation is CASSFPTGTGNTIYF. This chain links TRBV28 with TRBJ1-3; 7 bases align to TRBD1. This CDR3 has 15 residues. Looked up from germline, CDR1 is MDHEN and CDR2 is SYDVKM. The junction had 4 bases not matched to a gene; V was cut back by 3 bases and J by 2 bases.

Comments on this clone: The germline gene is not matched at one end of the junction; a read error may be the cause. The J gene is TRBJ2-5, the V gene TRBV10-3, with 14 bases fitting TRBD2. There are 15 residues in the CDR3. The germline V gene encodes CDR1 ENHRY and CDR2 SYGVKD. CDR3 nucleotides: TGTGCCATCAGTGAAGCGGGACTAGCGGGAGCTCCTGTCAACTTC. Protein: CAISEAGLAGAPVNF.

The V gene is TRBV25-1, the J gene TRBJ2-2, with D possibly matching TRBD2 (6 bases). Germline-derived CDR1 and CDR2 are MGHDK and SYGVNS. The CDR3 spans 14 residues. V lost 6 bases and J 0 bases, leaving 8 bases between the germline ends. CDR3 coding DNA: TGTGCCAGCAGAGGAGGGGCGAACACCGGGGAGCTGTTTTTT. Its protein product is CASRGGANTGELFF.

CDR3 sequence reads: CASSYTTGGDEQYF. In DNA, the CDR3 is TGTGCCAGCAGTTACACGACCGGGGGCGACGAGCAGTACTTC. The rearrangement links TRBV6-5 to TRBJ2-7; tentatively, D is TRBD1 or TRBD2 (6 bases each). Germline values: CDR1 MNHEY, CDR2 SVGAGI. The V gene lost 2 bases and the J gene lost 5 bases, with 13 bases spanning the gap. The CDR3 contains 14 residues.

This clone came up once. The CDR3 loop reads CASSLLREQNSPLHF. CDR3 DNA: TGTGCCAGCTCACTACTCCGGGAACAGAATTCACCCCTCCACTTT. This sequence joins TRBV18 and TRBJ1-6; D gene uncertain. The CDR3 covers 15 residues. Germline CDR1 KGHSH, CDR2 LQKENI. V was trimmed by 4 bases and J by 7 bases, leaving 14 bases between them.

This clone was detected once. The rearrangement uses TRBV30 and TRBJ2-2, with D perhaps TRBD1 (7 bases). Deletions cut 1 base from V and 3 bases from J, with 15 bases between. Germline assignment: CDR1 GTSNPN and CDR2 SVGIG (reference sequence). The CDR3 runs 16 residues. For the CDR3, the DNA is TGTGCCTGGAGTGGAGGGGGGACAGCCCACACCGGGGAGCTGTTTTTT. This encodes CAWSGGGTAHTGELFF.

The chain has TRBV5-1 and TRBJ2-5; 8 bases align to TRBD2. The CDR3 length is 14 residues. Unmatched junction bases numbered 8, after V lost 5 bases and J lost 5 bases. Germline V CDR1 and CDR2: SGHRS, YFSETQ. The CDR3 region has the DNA TGCGCCAGCAGGGCCGGGACTAGTGTCGAGACCCAGTACTTC. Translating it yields CASRAGTSVETQYF.

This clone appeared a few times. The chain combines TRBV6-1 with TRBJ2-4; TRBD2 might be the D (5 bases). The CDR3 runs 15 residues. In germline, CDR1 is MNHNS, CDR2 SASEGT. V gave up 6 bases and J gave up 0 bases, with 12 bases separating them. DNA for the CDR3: TGTGCCAGCAGAGACTATCCGGTAGCCAAAAACATTCAGTACTTC. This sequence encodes CASRDYPVAKNIQYF.